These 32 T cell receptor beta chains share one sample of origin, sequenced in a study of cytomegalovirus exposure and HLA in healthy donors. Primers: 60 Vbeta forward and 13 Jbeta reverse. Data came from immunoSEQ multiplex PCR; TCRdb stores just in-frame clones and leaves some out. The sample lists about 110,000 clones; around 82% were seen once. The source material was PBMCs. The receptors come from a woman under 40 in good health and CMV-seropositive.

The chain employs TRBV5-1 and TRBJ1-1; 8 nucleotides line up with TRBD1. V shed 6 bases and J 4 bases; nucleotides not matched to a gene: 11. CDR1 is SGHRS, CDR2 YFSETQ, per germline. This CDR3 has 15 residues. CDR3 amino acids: CASNPTRTGITEAFF. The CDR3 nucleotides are TGCGCCAGCAACCCGACCCGGACAGGGATCACTGAAGCTTTCTTT.

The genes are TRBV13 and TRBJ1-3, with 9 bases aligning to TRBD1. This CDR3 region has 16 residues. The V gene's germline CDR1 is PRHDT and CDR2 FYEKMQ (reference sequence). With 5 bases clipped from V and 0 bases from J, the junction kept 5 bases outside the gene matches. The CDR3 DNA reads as TGTGCCAGCAGCCGTTGGGACAGGGCCTCTGGAAACACCATATATTTT. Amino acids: CASSRWDRASGNTIYF.

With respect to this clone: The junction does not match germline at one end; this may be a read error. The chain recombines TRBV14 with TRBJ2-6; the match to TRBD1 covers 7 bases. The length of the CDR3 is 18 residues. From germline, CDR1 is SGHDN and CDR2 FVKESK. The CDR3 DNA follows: TGTGCCAGCAGCGAAGAGGACAGGATAACTCTGGGGGCCAACGTCCTGACTTTC. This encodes CASSEEDRITLGANVLTF. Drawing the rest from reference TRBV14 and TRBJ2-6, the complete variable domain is EAGVTQFPSHSVIEKGQTVTLRCDPISGHDNLYWYRRVMGKEIKFLLHFVKESKQDESGMPNNRFLAERTGGTYSTLKVQPAELEDSGVYFCASSEEDRITLGANVLTFGAGSRLTVL.

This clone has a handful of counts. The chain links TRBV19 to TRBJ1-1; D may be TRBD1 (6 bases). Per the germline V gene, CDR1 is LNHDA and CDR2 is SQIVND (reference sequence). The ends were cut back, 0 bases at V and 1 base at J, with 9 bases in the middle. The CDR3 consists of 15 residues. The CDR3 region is CASSIDRTENTEAFF. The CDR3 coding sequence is TGTGCCAGTAGTATAGATCGGACAGAGAACACTGAAGCTTTCTTT.

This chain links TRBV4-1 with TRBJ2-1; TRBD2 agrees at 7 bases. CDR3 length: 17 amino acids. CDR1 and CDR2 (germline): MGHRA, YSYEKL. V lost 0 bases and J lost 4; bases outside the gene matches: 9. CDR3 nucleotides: TGCGCCAGCAGCCAAGAACTGGGTCTAGCGGTTTACAATGAGCAGTTCTTC. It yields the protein CASSQELGLAVYNEQFF.

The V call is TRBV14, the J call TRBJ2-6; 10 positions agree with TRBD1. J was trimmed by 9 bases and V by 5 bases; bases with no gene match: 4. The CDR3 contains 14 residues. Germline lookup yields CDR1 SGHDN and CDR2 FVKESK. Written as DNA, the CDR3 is TGTGCCAGCAGCTACTGGGACAGGGGCAACGTCCTGACTTTC. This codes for CASSYWDRGNVLTF.

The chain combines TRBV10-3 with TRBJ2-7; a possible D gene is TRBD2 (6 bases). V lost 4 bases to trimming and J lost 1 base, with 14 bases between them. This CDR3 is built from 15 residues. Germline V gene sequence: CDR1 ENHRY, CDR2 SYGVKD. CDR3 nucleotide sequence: TGTGCCATCAGTGCTCCGGGACTGACTTCCTACGAGCAGTACTTC. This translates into CAISAPGLTSYEQYF.

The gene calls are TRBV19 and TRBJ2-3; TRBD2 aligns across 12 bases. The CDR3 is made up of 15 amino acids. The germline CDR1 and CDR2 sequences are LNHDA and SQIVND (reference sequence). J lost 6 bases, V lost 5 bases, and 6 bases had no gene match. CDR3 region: CASSLTSGSSDTQYF. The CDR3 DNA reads TGTGCCAGTAGTCTGACTAGCGGGAGCTCCGATACGCAGTATTTT.

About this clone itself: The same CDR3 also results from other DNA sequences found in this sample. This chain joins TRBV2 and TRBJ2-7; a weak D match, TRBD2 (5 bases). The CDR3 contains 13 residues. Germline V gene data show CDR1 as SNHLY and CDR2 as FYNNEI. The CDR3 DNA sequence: TGTTTTAGCAAGCAGGAGGCGGCATACGAGCAGTACTTC. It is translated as CFSKQEAAYEQYF.

This CDR3 is CASSQEWMEADNYGYTF. CDR3 in DNA: TGCGCCAGCAGCCAAGAGTGGATGGAGGCGGATAACTATGGCTACACCTTC. The V call is TRBV4-1, the J call TRBJ1-2; D gene ambiguous. The CDR3 extends over 17 amino acids. Trimming took off 0 bases at V and 1 base at J, with 15 bases between the two ends. Germline V gives CDR1 MGHRA, CDR2 YSYEKL.

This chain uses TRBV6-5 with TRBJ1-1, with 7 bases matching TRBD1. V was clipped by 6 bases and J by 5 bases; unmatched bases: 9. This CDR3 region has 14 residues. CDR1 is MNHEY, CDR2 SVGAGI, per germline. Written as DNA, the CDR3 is TGTGCCAGCAGCCAGGGGGGTACCCCTACTGAAGCTTTCTTT. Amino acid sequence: CASSQGGTPTEAFF.

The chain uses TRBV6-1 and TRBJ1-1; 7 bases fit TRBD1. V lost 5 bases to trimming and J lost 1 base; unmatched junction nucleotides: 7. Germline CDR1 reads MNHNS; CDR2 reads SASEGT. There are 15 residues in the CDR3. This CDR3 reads CASSKEQGSNTEAFF. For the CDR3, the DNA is TGTGCCAGCAGTAAAGAACAGGGGTCGAACACTGAAGCTTTCTTT.

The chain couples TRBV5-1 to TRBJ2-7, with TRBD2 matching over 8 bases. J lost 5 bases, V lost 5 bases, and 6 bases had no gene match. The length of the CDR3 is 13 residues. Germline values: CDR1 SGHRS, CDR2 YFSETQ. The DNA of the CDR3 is TGCGCCAGCAGTAGGGCGGGAGGTGACGAGCAGTACTTC. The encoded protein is CASSRAGGDEQYF. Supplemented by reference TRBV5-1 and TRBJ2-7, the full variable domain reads KAGVTQTPRYLIKTRGQQVTLSCSPISGHRSVSWYQQTPGQGLQFLFEYFSETQRNKGNFPGRFSGRQFSNSRSEMNVSTLELGDSALYLCASSRAGGDEQYFGPGTRLTVT.

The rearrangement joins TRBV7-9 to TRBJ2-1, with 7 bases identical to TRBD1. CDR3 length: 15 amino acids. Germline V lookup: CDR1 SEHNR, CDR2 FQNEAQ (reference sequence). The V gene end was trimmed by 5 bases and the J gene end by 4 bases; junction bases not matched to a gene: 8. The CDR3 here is CASSPRQGQYNEQFF. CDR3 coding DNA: TGTGCCAGCAGCCCCCGACAGGGACAGTACAATGAGCAGTTCTTC.

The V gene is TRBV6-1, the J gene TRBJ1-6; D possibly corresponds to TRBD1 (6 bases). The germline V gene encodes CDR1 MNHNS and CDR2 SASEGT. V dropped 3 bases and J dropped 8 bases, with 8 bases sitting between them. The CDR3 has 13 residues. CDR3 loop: CASSDYRDSPLHF. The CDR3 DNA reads TGTGCCAGCAGTGACTACAGGGATTCACCCCTCCACTTT.

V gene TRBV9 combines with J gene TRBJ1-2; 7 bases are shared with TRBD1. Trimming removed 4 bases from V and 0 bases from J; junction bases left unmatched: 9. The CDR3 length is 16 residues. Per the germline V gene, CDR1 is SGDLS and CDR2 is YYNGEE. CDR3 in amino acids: CASSPQGTETNYGYTF. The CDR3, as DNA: TGTGCCAGCAGCCCCCAGGGGACAGAGACTAACTATGGCTACACCTTC.

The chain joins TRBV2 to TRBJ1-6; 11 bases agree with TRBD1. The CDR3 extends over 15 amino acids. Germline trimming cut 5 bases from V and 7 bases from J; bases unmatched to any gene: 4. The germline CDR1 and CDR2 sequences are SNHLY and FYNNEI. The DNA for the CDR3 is TGTGCCAGCAGTCCCGGGACAGGGGGAAATTCACCCCTCCACTTT. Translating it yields CASSPGTGGNSPLHF.

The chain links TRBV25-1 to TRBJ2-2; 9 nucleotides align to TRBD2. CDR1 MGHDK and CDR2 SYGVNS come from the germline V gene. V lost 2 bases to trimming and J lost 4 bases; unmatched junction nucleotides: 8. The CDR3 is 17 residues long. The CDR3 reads CASSESSGSGATGELFF. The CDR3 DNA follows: TGTGCCAGCAGTGAAAGTAGCGGGAGTGGGGCCACCGGGGAGCTGTTTTTT.

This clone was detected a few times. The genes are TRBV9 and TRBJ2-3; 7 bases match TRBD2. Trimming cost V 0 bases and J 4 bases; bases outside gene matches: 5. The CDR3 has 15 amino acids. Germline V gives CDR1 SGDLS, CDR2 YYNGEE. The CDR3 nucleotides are TGTGCCAGCAGCGTAGGCACGGGGGGTCCAGATACGCAGTATTTT. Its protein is CASSVGTGGPDTQYF.

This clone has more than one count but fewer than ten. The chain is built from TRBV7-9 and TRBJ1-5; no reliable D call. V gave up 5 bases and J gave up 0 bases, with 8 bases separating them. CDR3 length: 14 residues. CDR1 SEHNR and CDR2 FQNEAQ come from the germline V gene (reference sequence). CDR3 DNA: TGTGCCAGCAGCCCGTACACTAGCAATCAGCCCCAGCATTTT. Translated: CASSPYTSNQPQHF.

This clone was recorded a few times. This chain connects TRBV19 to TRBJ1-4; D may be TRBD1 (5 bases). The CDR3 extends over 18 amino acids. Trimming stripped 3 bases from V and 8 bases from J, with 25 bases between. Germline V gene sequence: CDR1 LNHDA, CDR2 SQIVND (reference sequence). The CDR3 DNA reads TGTGCCAGTAGTATGGTGCCCCCTTTCGCAGGGTTCGGGGAAAAACTGTTTTTT. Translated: CASSMVPPFAGFGEKLFF.

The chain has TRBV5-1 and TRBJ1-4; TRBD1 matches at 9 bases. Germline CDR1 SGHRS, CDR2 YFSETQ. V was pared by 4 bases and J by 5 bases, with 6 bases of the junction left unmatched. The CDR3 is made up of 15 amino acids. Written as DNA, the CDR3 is TGCGCCAGCAGCACGCATGGGACAGGGAATGAAAAACTGTTTTTT. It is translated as CASSTHGTGNEKLFF.

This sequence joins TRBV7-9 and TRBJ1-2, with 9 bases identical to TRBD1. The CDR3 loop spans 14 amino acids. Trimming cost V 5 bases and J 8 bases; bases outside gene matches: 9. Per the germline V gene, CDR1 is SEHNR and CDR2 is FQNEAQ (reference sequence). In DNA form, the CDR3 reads TGTGCCAGCAGCCGCTCCGGGACAGGGAACGGCTACACCTTC. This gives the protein CASSRSGTGNGYTF.

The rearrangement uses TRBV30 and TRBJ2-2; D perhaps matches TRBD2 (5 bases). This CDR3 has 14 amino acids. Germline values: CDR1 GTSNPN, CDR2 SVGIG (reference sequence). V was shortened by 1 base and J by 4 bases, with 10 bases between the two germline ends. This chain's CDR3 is CAWSGLAATGELFF. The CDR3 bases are TGTGCCTGGAGTGGGCTAGCTGCCACCGGGGAGCTGTTTTTT.

The CDR3 here is CASSPGTLYGYTF. CDR3 in DNA: TGTGCCAGTAGCCCCGGGACACTCTATGGCTACACCTTC. V and J are TRBV19 and TRBJ1-2; TRBD1 is a possible D gene (6 bases). V lost 6 bases to trimming and J lost 4 bases, with 12 bases between them. The CDR3 contains 13 residues. CDR1 is LNHDA and CDR2 is SQIVND in the germline V gene (reference sequence).

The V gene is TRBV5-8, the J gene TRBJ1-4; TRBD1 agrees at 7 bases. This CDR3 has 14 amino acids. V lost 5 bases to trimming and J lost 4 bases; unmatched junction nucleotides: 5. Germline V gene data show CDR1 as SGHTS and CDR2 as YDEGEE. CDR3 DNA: TGTGCCAGCAGTCCAGGGACAGTTAATGAAAAACTGTTTTTT. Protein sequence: CASSPGTVNEKLFF.

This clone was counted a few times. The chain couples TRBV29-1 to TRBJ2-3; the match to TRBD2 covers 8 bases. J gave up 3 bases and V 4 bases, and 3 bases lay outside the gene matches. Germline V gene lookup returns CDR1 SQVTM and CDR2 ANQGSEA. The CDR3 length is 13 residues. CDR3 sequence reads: CSVVPGGTDTQYF. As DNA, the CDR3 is TGCAGCGTTGTACCGGGAGGGACAGATACGCAGTATTTT.

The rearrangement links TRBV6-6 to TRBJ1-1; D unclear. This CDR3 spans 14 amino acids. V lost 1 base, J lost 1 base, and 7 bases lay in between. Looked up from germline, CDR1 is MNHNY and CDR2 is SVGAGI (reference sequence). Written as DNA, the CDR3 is TGTGCCAGCAGTTACTATGAGAGGAACACTGAAGCTTTCTTT. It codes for CASSYYERNTEAFF.

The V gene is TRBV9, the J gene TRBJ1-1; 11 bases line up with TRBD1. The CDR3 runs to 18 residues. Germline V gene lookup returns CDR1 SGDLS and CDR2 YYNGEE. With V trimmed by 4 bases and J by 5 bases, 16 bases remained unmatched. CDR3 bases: TGTGCCAGCAGCAGAGGGAAGGGGGGACAGGGGGAGCGAACTGAAGCTTTCTTT. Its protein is CASSRGKGGQGERTEAFF.

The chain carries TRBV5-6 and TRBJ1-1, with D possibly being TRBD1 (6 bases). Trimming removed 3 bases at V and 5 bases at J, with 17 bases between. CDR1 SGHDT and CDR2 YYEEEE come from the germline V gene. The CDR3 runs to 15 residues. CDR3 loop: CASSSIQGSSTEAFF. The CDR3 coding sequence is TGTGCCAGCAGCTCGATACAGGGTAGTAGTACTGAAGCTTTCTTT.

The CDR3 reads CASSQDIYTEAFF. The CDR3 region has the DNA TGCGCCAGCAGCCAAGACATCTACACTGAAGCTTTCTTT. V usage is TRBV5-1 and J usage is TRBJ1-1; D unclear. The V and J ends lost 4 bases and 3 bases respectively, with 10 bases between them. The germline V gene encodes CDR1 SGHRS and CDR2 YFSETQ. The CDR3 is 13 amino acids.

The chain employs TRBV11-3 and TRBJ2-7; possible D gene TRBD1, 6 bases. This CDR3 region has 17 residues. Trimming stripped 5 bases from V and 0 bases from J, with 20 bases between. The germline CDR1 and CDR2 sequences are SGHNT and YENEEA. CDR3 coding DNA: TGTGCCAGCAGCGGGCCGGAACTTGGGACATTCTCCTACGAGCAGTACTTC. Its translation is CASSGPELGTFSYEQYF.